The T cell receptor (beta chain) described here comes from a study of cytomegalovirus exposure and HLA in healthy donors. PCR primers comprised 60 Vbeta and 13 Jbeta primers. The assay was immunoSEQ multiplex PCR, and TCRdb's table has in-frame clones only and misses some. Here the sample table reports approximately 120,000 clones. In germline, CDR1 is SGHTS, CDR2 YDEGEE. This CDR3 has 16 residues. With V trimmed by 2 bases and J by 1 base, 7 bases remained unmatched. Study-level points and caveats: In vitro testing confirmed a few CMV-associated chains as specific for CMV antigens. When the data were analyzed later, several of the most significant clusters appeared to be linked to common viral pathogens. Later work showed greater clonal expansion in HLA-associated TCR beta chains than in equally common others.

Note on this clone: Its antigen is not known.

The sequencing input was PBMCs. The V and J genes are TRBV5-8 and TRBJ2-3; 7 nucleotides match TRBD1. The origin of this receptor is a woman aged 60-75 years in good health and CMV-seronegative. CDR3 loop: CASSFKQGLGTDTQYF. As DNA, the CDR3 is TGTGCCAGCAGCTTCAAACAGGGGTTGGGCACAGATACGCAGTATTTT.